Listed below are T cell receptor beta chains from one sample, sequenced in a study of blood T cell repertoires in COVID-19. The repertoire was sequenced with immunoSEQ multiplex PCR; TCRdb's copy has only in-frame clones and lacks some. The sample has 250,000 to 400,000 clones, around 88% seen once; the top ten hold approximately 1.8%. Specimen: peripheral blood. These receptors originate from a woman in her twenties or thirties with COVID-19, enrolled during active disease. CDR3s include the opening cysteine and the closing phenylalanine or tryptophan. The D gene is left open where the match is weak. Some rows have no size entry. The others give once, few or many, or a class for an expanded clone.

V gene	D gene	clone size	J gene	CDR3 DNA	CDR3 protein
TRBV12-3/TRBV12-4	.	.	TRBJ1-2	TGTGCCAGCAGTCTCCCGGGGGGCTATGGCTACACCTTC	CASSLPGGYGYTF
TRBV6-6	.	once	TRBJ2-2	TGTGCCGGCAACAGGGTCAGGGGGGAGCTGTTTTTT	CAGNRVRGELFF
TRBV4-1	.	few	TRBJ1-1	TGCGCCAGCAGCGGAAACAGGGCCGCTGAAGCTTTCTTT	CASSGNRAAEAFF
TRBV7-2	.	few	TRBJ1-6	TGTGCCAGCAGCTTATTTGGCATAAATTCACCCCTCCACTTT	CASSLFGINSPLHF
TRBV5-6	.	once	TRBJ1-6	TGTGCCAGCAGCTTGGCCCAGGTTAATTCACCCCTCCACTTT	CASSLAQVNSPLHF
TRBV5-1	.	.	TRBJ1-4	TGCGCCAGCAGCGCAACAGGGATAGAACTGTTTTTT	CASSATGIELFF
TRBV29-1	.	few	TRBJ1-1	TGCAGCGTCGAAAGCAGGGGATTGAACACTGAAGCTTTCTTT	CSVESRGLNTEAFF
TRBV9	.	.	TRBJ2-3	TGTGCCAGCAGCGTAGGGGGTCCGGGGACGCAGTATTTT	CASSVGGPGTQYF
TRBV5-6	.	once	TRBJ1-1	TGTGCCAGCACCTACACAGGGAGCACTGAAGCTTTCTTT	CASTYTGSTEAFF
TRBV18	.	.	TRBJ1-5	TGTGCCAGCTCCGATGGACTCGAGAGGGTTCAGCCCCAGCATTTT	CASSDGLERVQPQHF
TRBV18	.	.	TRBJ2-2	TGTGCCAGCTCACCAGGGGCCAAGAACACCGGGGAGCTGTTTTTT	CASSPGAKNTGELFF
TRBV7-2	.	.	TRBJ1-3	TGTGCCAGCAGTCGGGGGGGTGGCTCTGGAAACACCATATATTTT	CASSRGGGSGNTIYF
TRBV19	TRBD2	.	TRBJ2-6	TGTGCCAGTAACCCGGGAGGGCGGTTATTTTCGGCGACCAACGTCCTGACTTTC	CASNPGGRLFSATNVLTF
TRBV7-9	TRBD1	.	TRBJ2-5	TGTGCCAGCTCGGGCAGGGGGAGTGAGCAGTACTTC	CASSGRGSEQYF
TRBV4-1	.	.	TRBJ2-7	TGCGCCAGCAGCCAAGAGTGGGCTAGGGGCTACGAGCAGTACTTC	CASSQEWARGYEQYF
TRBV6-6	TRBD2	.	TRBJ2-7	TGTGCCAGCAGTCAAAGACCGGGACTCCTAGAAGCGGGGGAGCAGTACTTC	CASSQRPGLLEAGEQYF
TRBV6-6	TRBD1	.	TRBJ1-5	TGTGCCAGCAGTTTCCGGACAGGGGACAATCAGCCCCAGCATTTT	CASSFRTGDNQPQHF
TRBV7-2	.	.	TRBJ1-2	TGTGCCAGCAGCTTAGACGCGGGGAGGAGGGGCTACACCTTC	CASSLDAGRRGYTF
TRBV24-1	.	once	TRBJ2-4	TGTGCCACCAGTGATTTAGAGTGGGACAAGTACTTC	CATSDLEWDKYF
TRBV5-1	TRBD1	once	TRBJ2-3	TGCGCCAGCAGCTTGGGGCTCAGGGGGCGGTCAGATACGCAGTATTTT	CASSLGLRGRSDTQYF
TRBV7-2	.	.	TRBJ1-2	TGTGCCAGCAGCTTAGCGGGGGCGAGCGGCTACACCTTC	CASSLAGASGYTF
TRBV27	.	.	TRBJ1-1	TGTGCCAGCAGTTTATCGCGGAGGGAGGTTTCGTTCTTT	CASSLSRREVSFF
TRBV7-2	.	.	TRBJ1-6	TGTGCCAGCAGCTTTCAGGGGACGAGCTCCTATAATTCACCCCTCCACTTT	CASSFQGTSSYNSPLHF
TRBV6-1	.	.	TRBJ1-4	TGTGCCAGCAGTGATACACCGGGACGGGGGAATGAAAAACTGTTTTTT	CASSDTPGRGNEKLFF
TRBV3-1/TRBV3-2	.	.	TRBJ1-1	TGTGCCAGCAGCCTCTCCAGGCACACTGAAGCTTTCTTT	CASSLSRHTEAFF
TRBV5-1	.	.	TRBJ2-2	TGCGCCAGCAGCGCGGGACAGCACACCGGGGAGCTGTTTTTT	CASSAGQHTGELFF
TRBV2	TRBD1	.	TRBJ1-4	TGTGCCAGCACCCAGACAGGGGGGGATGAAAAACTGTTTTTT	CASTQTGGDEKLFF
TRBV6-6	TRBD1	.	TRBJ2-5	TGTGCCAGCAGGCAGACAGGGGCAAAAGAGACCCAGTACTTC	CASRQTGAKETQYF
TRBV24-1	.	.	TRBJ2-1	TGTGCCACCAGTGATTTGAGCGGGCAGCAGTTCTTC	CATSDLSGQQFF
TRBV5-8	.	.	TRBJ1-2	TGTGCCAGCAGCAGGCAGCTCGGAGGTGGCTACACCTTC	CASSRQLGGGYTF